A single sample is the source of the 25 T cell receptor beta chains below, sequenced in a study of CD4 T cells in relation to SARS-CoV-2 and coronaviruses. CD4+ T cells from unexposed donors were obtained before the COVID-19 pandemic (2011-2018). The cells were cultured for 9 to 11 days before CD4+ T cells were isolated. Their target antigens are unknown. TCRdb keeps only in-frame clones here, not all; method: immunoSEQ multiplex PCR. The top ten hold 30% to 35% of the sample, which has about 17,000 clones, roughly 82% seen once. The sample consisted of CD4+ T cells from PBMCs, cultured in vitro. The receptors here all came from a human donor in good health.

The CDR3 loop is CASSGTGNEKLFF. The DNA of the CDR3 is TGCGCCAGCAGCGGGACAGGGAATGAAAAACTGTTTTTT. V is TRBV5-1 and J is TRBJ1-4; TRBD1 aligns across 9 bases. The CDR3 covers 13 residues. CDR1 SGHRS and CDR2 YFSETQ come from the germline V gene. V trimming: 4 bases; J trimming: 5 bases; junction bases outside the gene matches: 0.

This rearrangement joins TRBV30 to TRBJ2-3; 7 positions match TRBD2. CDR1 is GTSNPN, CDR2 SVGIG, per germline (reference sequence). The CDR3 loop spans 15 amino acids. J gave up 4 bases and V 6 bases, and 13 bases lay outside the gene matches. The CDR3 reads CACPEGPGGADTQYF. The CDR3 nucleotides are TGTGCCTGTCCCGAAGGACCGGGAGGTGCAGATACGCAGTATTTT.

The genes are TRBV5-1 and TRBJ2-3; unclear D gene. Germline lookup yields CDR1 SGHRS and CDR2 YFSETQ. This CDR3 has 13 amino acids. V was clipped by 3 bases and J by 8 bases, with 13 bases between them. The CDR3 is CASSSMEQGTQYF. In DNA, the CDR3 is TGCGCCAGCAGCTCGATGGAGCAAGGTACGCAGTATTTT. Filled out from reference TRBV5-1 and TRBJ2-3, the complete variable domain reads KAGVTQTPRYLIKTRGQQVTLSCSPISGHRSVSWYQQTPGQGLQFLFEYFSETQRNKGNFPGRFSGRQFSNSRSEMNVSTLELGDSALYLCASSSMEQGTQYFGPGTRLTVL.

The rearrangement uses TRBV5-1 and TRBJ2-3; 9 nucleotides agree with TRBD1. This CDR3 spans 19 amino acids. The germline CDR1 and CDR2 sequences are SGHRS and YFSETQ. J lost 6 bases, V lost 0 bases, and 17 bases had no gene match. Here the CDR3 DNA reads TGCGCCAGCAGCTTGGTCGGGGGACAGGGCGCATCCTTAACGGATACGCAGTATTTT. Translating it yields CASSLVGGQGASLTDTQYF.

The chain has TRBV3-1 (or the pseudogene TRBV3-2) and TRBJ1-4; TRBD1 matches 8 bases. Germline CDR1 is LGHDT and CDR2 is YNNKEL (reference sequence). This CDR3 has 14 residues. V gave up 1 base and J gave up 8 bases; unmatched junction bases: 3. DNA for the CDR3: TGTGCCAGCAGCCAAGTCGCAGGGGGCGAAAAACTGTTTTTT. Residues: CASSQVAGGEKLFF.

The rearrangement joins TRBV11-2 to TRBJ2-7; TRBD1 agrees at 10 bases. Unmatched junction bases numbered 3, after V lost 5 bases and J lost 2 bases. Per germline, CDR1 SGHAT and CDR2 FQNNGV. This CDR3 is 14 amino acids long. For the CDR3, the DNA is TGTGCCAGCAGCCTGGGACAGGGGACCTACGAGCAGTACTTC. Protein: CASSLGQGTYEQYF.

J is TRBJ2-1 and V is TRBV7-2, with 8 bases identical to TRBD2. This CDR3 has 15 residues. J gave up 9 bases and V 5 bases, and 12 bases lay outside the gene matches. From germline, CDR1 is SGHTA and CDR2 FQGNSA. The CDR3 nucleotides are TGTGCCAGCAGCCTAGGGTGGCTAGCGGGTCGTGAGCAGTTCTTC. Its protein product is CASSLGWLAGREQFF.

V usage is TRBV4-3 and J usage is TRBJ2-1, with TRBD2 matching over 9 bases. The CDR3 is made up of 16 amino acids. V shed 1 base and J 8 bases; nucleotides not matched to a gene: 9. Germline V gene sequence: CDR1 LGHNA, CDR2 YSLEER. CDR3 in DNA: TGCGCCAGCAGCCAAGGGGGCGGGAGGGCCTCAGATGAGCAGTTCTTC. This gives the protein CASSQGGGRASDEQFF.

This chain links TRBV2 with TRBJ2-1, with 7 bases matching TRBD2. The CDR3 covers 14 residues. Germline loops: CDR1 SNHLY, CDR2 FYNNEI. V shed 3 bases and J 3 bases; nucleotides not matched to a gene: 2. CDR3 DNA sequence: TGTGCCAGCAGTGAGGGGGGGGTCTACAATGAGCAGTTCTTC. Protein: CASSEGGVYNEQFF.

The rearrangement uses TRBV6-5 and TRBJ1-2; D is possibly TRBD1 (6 bases). The CDR3 is 15 residues long. The germline V and J ends were trimmed by 8 bases and 1 base, with 17 bases remaining between them. In germline, CDR1 is MNHEY, CDR2 SVGAGI. CDR3 DNA: TGTGCCAGCGTCCGGGGGCGCTTGGATAACTATGGCTACACCTTC. Its translation: CASVRGRLDNYGYTF.

The chain joins TRBV5-1 to TRBJ2-1; TRBD1 matches at 12 bases. This CDR3 contains 15 residues. Trimming took 4 bases from V and 4 from J; bases not matched to a gene: 3. CDR1 is SGHRS and CDR2 is YFSETQ in the germline V gene. This chain's CDR3 is CASSEGQGAYNEQFF. In nucleotides, the CDR3 is TGCGCCAGCAGCGAGGGACAGGGGGCTTACAATGAGCAGTTCTTC.

The V gene is TRBV7-3, the J gene TRBJ2-2; TRBD1 matches 9 bases. This CDR3 has 16 amino acids. Germline CDR1 and CDR2: SGHTA and FQGTGA. Unmatched junction bases numbered 11, after V lost 8 bases and J lost 4 bases. CDR3 sequence (DNA): TGTGCCAGCGGATCCGGGACAGGGCTAGGCACCGGGGAGCTGTTTTTT. Its translation is CASGSGTGLGTGELFF.

The gene calls are TRBV5-6 and TRBJ2-3; tentative D call: TRBD2 (5 bases). The V end lost 3 bases, the J end lost 3 bases, and 8 bases lay between the germline ends. This CDR3 is 13 amino acids long. Per germline, CDR1 SGHDT and CDR2 YYEEEE. CDR3 DNA: TGTGCCAGCAGCTCCCTAGCAACAGATACGCAGTATTTT. Translation gives CASSSLATDTQYF.

The table lists this clone with a few counts. This chain uses TRBV7-9 with TRBJ2-3; 11 positions match TRBD1. The CDR3 totals 15 residues. Germline V gene lookup returns CDR1 SEHNR and CDR2 FQNEAQ (reference sequence). Losses at the gene ends were 6 bases for V and 4 bases for J; bases not matched to a gene: 6. CDR3: CASRPDRGLPDTQYF. The CDR3 DNA follows: TGTGCCAGCAGACCGGACAGGGGGCTACCAGATACGCAGTATTTT. The full variable domain, rest sourced from reference TRBV7-9 and TRBJ2-3, is DTGVSQNPRHKITKRGQNVTFRCDPISEHNRLYWYRQTLGQGPEFLTYFQNEAQLEKSRLLSDRFSAERPKGSFSTLEIQRTEQGDSAMYLCASRPDRGLPDTQYFGPGTRLTVL.

This rearrangement joins TRBV5-1 to TRBJ2-5; D may be TRBD2 (7 bases). CDR1 SGHRS and CDR2 YFSETQ come from the germline V gene. The CDR3 consists of 14 residues. The V end lost 0 bases, the J end lost 5 bases, and 11 bases lay between the germline ends. The DNA of the CDR3 is TGCGCCAGCAGCTTGGTGGGGGGGCAGGAGACCCAGTACTTC. Protein product: CASSLVGGQETQYF.

The rearrangement uses TRBV19 and TRBJ2-7; unclear D gene. Per the germline V gene, CDR1 is LNHDA and CDR2 is SQIVND (reference sequence). Trimming left V 4 bases short and J 4 bases short, with 14 bases between. The CDR3 covers 14 residues. CDR3 in DNA: TGTGCCAGTAGTAACCGGGCAGGAGCATACGAGCAGTACTTC. Encoded protein: CASSNRAGAYEQYF.

The CDR3 sequence is CSVVRSGAGEQYF. The CDR3 DNA reads TGCAGCGTTGTGAGGTCAGGAGCTGGGGAGCAGTACTTC. This rearrangement joins TRBV29-1 to TRBJ2-7; D unresolved. From germline, CDR1 is SQVTM and CDR2 ANQGSEA. V was cut by 4 bases and J by 7 bases, with 17 bases left in between. This CDR3 is 13 amino acids long.

The rearrangement uses TRBV9 and TRBJ2-1; 7 bases are shared with TRBD1. V trimming: 2 bases; J trimming: 6 bases; junction bases outside the gene matches: 5. Germline lookup yields CDR1 SGDLS and CDR2 YYNGEE. The CDR3 has 14 amino acids. Written as DNA, the CDR3 is TGTGCCAGCAGCGTCCAGACAGGGAGCAATGAGCAGTTCTTC. Protein product: CASSVQTGSNEQFF.

This clone was found a few times. The V call is TRBV12-3 or TRBV12-4, the J call TRBJ2-2; either TRBD1 or TRBD2 may fit D (6 bases each). The CDR3 covers 13 residues. Trimming shortened V by 3 bases and J by 7 bases, and 9 bases separated the two germline ends. CDR3 coding DNA: TGTGCCAGCAGTTTCAGGGGAGGCGGGGAGCTGTTTTTT. Protein sequence: CASSFRGGGELFF.

This chain connects TRBV5-1 to TRBJ2-2; no clear D gene. The CDR3 length is 15 residues. V lost 2 bases and J 1 base, leaving 9 bases between the germline ends. The V gene's germline CDR1 is SGHRS and CDR2 YFSETQ. CDR3 DNA: TGCGCCAGCAGCTTTTCTGGGCTGAACACCGGGGAGCTGTTTTTT. It encodes CASSFSGLNTGELFF.

This chain connects TRBV5-1 to TRBJ2-3; 8 bases are shared with TRBD1. The V gene's germline CDR1 is SGHRS and CDR2 YFSETQ. CDR3 length equals 14 residues. Germline trimming cut 4 bases from V and 3 bases from J; bases unmatched to any gene: 4. The CDR3 sequence is CASSVGQGTDTQYF. The CDR3 nucleotides read TGCGCCAGCAGCGTAGGACAGGGAACAGATACGCAGTATTTT. Combining the CDR3 with reference TRBV5-1 and TRBJ2-3 gives the whole variable domain KAGVTQTPRYLIKTRGQQVTLSCSPISGHRSVSWYQQTPGQGLQFLFEYFSETQRNKGNFPGRFSGRQFSNSRSEMNVSTLELGDSALYLCASSVGQGTDTQYFGPGTRLTVL.

The chain employs TRBV3-1 (or the pseudogene TRBV3-2) and TRBJ1-4; D is perhaps TRBD1 (5 bases). Germline CDR1 is LGHDT and CDR2 is YNNKEL (reference sequence). Trimming shortened V by 0 bases and J by 8 bases, and 13 bases separated the two germline ends. The length of the CDR3 is 15 residues. The CDR3 bases are TGTGCCAGCAGCCAAGATCAGGGTATACAAGAAAAACTGTTTTTT. Its translation is CASSQDQGIQEKLFF.

The chain carries TRBV19 and TRBJ2-2; TRBD2 aligns across 7 bases. V shed 10 bases and J 1 base; nucleotides not matched to a gene: 6. This CDR3 comprises 14 residues. Germline CDR1 is LNHDA and CDR2 is SQIVND (reference sequence). For the CDR3, the DNA is TGTGCCACCAGGGACTACCAGAACACCGGGGAGCTGTTTTTT. Its translation: CATRDYQNTGELFF.

This clone appeared a few times. The genes are TRBV2 and TRBJ1-5; no firm D call. This CDR3 has 12 residues. Germline assignment: CDR1 SNHLY and CDR2 FYNNEI. Trimming pared 6 bases from V and 3 bases from J, leaving 6 bases between. The CDR3 region has the DNA TGTGCCAGCAGGAAGTTCAATCAGCCCCAGCATTTT. This encodes CASRKFNQPQHF.

The chain is built from TRBV4-2 and TRBJ2-7, with 7 positions matching TRBD2. J gave up 9 bases and V 4 bases, and 15 bases lay outside the gene matches. CDR1 LGHNA and CDR2 YNFKEQ come from the germline V gene. The CDR3 sequence is 15 residues long. In DNA form, the CDR3 reads TGTGCCAGCAGCCCCCAGTCTGATAGGACTAGTATGCAGTACTTC. This gives the protein CASSPQSDRTSMQYF.